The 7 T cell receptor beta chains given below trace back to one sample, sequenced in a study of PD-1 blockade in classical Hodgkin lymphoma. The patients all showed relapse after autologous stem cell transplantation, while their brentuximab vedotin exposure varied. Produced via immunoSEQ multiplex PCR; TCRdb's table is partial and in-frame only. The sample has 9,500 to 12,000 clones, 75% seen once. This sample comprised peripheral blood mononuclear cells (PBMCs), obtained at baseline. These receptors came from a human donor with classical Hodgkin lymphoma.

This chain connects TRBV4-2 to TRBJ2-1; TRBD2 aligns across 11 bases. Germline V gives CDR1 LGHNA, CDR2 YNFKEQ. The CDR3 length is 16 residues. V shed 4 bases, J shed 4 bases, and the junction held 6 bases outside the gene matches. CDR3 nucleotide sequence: TGTGCCAGCAGCCGAATGACTAGCGGGACTTACAATGAGCAGTTCTTC. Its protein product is CASSRMTSGTYNEQFF.

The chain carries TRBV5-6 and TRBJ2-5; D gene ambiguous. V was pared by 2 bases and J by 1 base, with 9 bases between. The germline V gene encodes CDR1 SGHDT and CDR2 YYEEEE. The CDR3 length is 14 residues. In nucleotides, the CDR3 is TGTGCCAGCAGCTTAGATCATCTCCAAGAGACCCAGTACTTC. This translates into CASSLDHLQETQYF.

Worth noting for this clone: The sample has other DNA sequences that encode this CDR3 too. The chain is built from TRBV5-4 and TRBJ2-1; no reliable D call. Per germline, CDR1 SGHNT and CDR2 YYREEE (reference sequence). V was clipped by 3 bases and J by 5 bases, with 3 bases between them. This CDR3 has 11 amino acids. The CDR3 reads CASSSHNEQFF. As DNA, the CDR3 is TGTGCCAGCAGCTCTCACAATGAGCAGTTCTTC.

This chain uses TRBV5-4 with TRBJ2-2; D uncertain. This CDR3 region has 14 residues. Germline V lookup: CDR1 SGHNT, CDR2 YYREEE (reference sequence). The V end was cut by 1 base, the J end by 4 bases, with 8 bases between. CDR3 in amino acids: CASSLLQSTGELFF. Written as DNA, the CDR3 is TGTGCCAGCAGCTTGCTCCAGAGCACCGGGGAGCTGTTTTTT.

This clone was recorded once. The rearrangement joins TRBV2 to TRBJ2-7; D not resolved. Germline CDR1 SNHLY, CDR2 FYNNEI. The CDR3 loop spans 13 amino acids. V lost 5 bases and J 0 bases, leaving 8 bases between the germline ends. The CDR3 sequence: CASSYAASYEQYF. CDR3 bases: TGTGCCAGCAGTTATGCAGCCTCCTACGAGCAGTACTTC.

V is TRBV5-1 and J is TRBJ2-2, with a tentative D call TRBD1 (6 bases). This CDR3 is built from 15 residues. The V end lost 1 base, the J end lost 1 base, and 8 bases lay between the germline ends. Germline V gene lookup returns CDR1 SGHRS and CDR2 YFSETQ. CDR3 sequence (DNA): TGCGCCAGCAGCTTGAGGACAGAGAACACCGGGGAGCTGTTTTTT. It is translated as CASSLRTENTGELFF.

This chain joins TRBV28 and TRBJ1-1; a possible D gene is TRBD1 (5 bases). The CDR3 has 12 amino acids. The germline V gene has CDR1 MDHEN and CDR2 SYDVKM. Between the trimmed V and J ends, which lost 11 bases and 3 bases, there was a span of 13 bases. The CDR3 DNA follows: TGTGCCGGCAACGGGGGTTACACTGAAGCTTTCTTT. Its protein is CAGNGGYTEAFF.